A single sample gave rise to the 9 T cell receptor beta chains below, sequenced in a study of blood T cell repertoires in COVID-19. Only in-frame clones appear in the TCRdb table, and some are missing; sequencing was by immunoSEQ multiplex PCR. The sample carries roughly 60,000 clones, 80% to 90% recorded once. The source material was peripheral blood. Receptor source: a woman aged 60 to 75 with acute or convalescent COVID-19.

The rearrangement links TRBV6-6 to TRBJ1-2, with a tentative D call TRBD1 (6 bases). V lost 6 bases to trimming and J lost 7 bases, with 12 bases between them. There are 12 residues in the CDR3. CDR1 is MNHNY, CDR2 SVGAGI, per germline (reference sequence). CDR3 in DNA: TGTGCCAGCAGACAGGGCCAAGGTGGCTACACCTTC. Its translation is CASRQGQGGYTF.

The chain couples TRBV6-6 to TRBJ2-3, with a tentative D call TRBD2 (5 bases). CDR3 size: 14 residues. CDR1 is MNHNY and CDR2 is SVGAGI in the germline V gene (reference sequence). V lost 4 bases to trimming and J lost 2 bases, with 10 bases between them. The CDR3 DNA sequence: TGTGCCAGCAGTTCTCGAGGGTCCACAGATACGCAGTATTTT. Translating gives CASSSRGSTDTQYF.

The J gene is TRBJ2-5, the V gene TRBV20-1, with 9 bases lining up with TRBD1. Looked up from germline, CDR1 is DFQATT and CDR2 is SNEGSKA (reference sequence). J was trimmed by 2 bases and V by 3 bases; bases with no gene match: 10. CDR3 length: 16 residues. The CDR3 sequence: CSASADGTGLQETQYF. The CDR3 DNA reads as TGCAGTGCTAGTGCTGACGGGACAGGGTTGCAAGAGACCCAGTACTTC.

Sample share makes this clone medium-sized (0.01 to 0.1%). The chain combines TRBV2 with TRBJ1-1; D gene unclear. Trimming shortened V by 6 bases and J by 4 bases, and 15 bases separated the two germline ends. Per the germline V gene, CDR1 is SNHLY and CDR2 is FYNNEI. This CDR3 is 14 amino acids long. CDR3 in amino acids: CASSSRGMGTEAFF. The CDR3 DNA follows: TGTGCCAGCAGCTCCCGGGGTATGGGCACTGAAGCTTTCTTT.

This clone is a singleton in its sample. This chain connects TRBV19 to TRBJ1-5; maybe TRBD1 (5 bases). Trimming stripped 9 bases from V and 7 bases from J, with 19 bases between. The CDR3 consists of 14 residues. In germline, CDR1 is LNHDA, CDR2 SQIVND (reference sequence). The CDR3 spells CASILSGEGQPQHF. In DNA form, the CDR3 reads TGTGCCAGCATCCTCTCGGGGGAGGGCCAGCCCCAGCATTTT.

The V and J genes are TRBV6-5 and TRBJ2-1, with 7 positions matching TRBD2. This CDR3 region has 14 residues. In germline, CDR1 is MNHEY, CDR2 SVGAGI. J lost 7 bases, V lost 8 bases, and 11 bases had no gene match. CDR3 bases: TGTGCCAGCGCCCTGGCTAGCGGCGGTAATGAGCAGTTCTTC. Translation gives CASALASGGNEQFF.

This clone showed up just once. The chain couples TRBV7-9 to TRBJ1-4; D unclear. CDR1 and CDR2 from the germline V gene are SEHNR and FQNEAQ (reference sequence). The ends were cut back, 1 base at V and 8 bases at J, with 14 bases in the middle. CDR3 size: 15 residues. CDR3 region: CASSLESTGREKLFF. In DNA, the CDR3 is TGTGCCAGCAGCTTAGAGTCTACGGGTCGAGAAAAACTGTTTTTT.

This clone has only a few counts. This sequence joins TRBV9 and TRBJ1-4; 7 nucleotides line up with TRBD1. CDR3 length: 13 amino acids. Germline V gives CDR1 SGDLS, CDR2 YYNGEE. Germline trimming cut 7 bases from V and 6 bases from J; bases unmatched to any gene: 6. CDR3 sequence: CASGRGSDEKLFF. For the CDR3, the DNA is TGTGCCAGCGGCAGGGGGTCGGATGAAAAACTGTTTTTT.

The chain uses TRBV25-1 and TRBJ1-4; no firm D call. V was pared by 6 bases and J by 10 bases, with 18 bases between. CDR1 is MGHDK and CDR2 is SYGVNS in the germline V gene. This CDR3 region has 14 residues. Here the CDR3 reads CASSEGGRLGKLFF. The CDR3 region has the DNA TGTGCCAGCAGCGAAGGTGGCAGGCTGGGAAAACTGTTTTTT.